This is a list of T cell receptor beta chains from one sample in a study of CD8 T cells in ankylosing spondylitis. TCRdb fed the 5' RACE reads into MiXCR, producing one record per CDR3 protein. This sample has 300,000 to 400,000 distinct CDR3 sequences, with 20% to 25% found just once. Input material: blood, either unsorted or a sorted T cell fraction (not recorded which). Receptors originate from a male donor with ankylosing spondylitis. The CDR3 runs from the conserved cysteine through the conserved F or W. D genes are given only for firm matches. Only part of the rows carry a size: once, few, many, or a class if the clone is expanded.

D | J | V | size | CDR3 | DNA
TRBD1 | TRBJ2-5 | TRBV3-1 | - | CASSQLRGWETQYF | TGTGCCAGCAGCCAACTCAGGGGGTGGGAGACCCAGTACTTC
- | TRBJ1-6 | TRBV25-1 | - | CASISSYNSPLHF | TGTGCCAGCATAAGTTCCTATAATTCACCCCTCCACTTT
- | TRBJ2-3 | TRBV29-1 | - | CSPRISESTDTQYF | TGCAGCCCTAGGATCTCTGAAAGCACAGATACGCAGTATTTT
- | TRBJ1-2 | TRBV7-9 | - | CASSLVDGYTF | TGTGCCAGCAGCTTAGTCGATGGCTACACCTTC
- | TRBJ2-1 | TRBV11-1 | - | CASSHGETSYNEQFF | TGTGCCAGCAGCCACGGGGAAACCTCCTACAATGAGCAGTTCTTC
TRBD2 | TRBJ2-7 | TRBV5-1 | few | CASSVRLAGEVEQYF | TGCGCCAGCAGCGTCCGACTAGCGGGAGAAGTCGAGCAGTACTTC
TRBD1 | TRBJ1-1 | TRBV5-1 | - | CASNPGQVGTEAFF | TGCGCCAGCAATCCTGGACAGGTCGGGACTGAAGCTTTCTTT
- | TRBJ1-1 | TRBV14 | few | CASSHANSMNTEAFF | TGTGCCAGCAGCCATGCCAATTCGATGAACACTGAAGCTTTCTTT
- | TRBJ2-7 | TRBV7-2 | - | CASSLVGRLYEQYF | TGTGCCAGCAGCTTAGTTGGTCGCCTCTACGAGCAGTACTTC
- | TRBJ2-5 | TRBV11-2 | few | CASSLTRVQETQYF | TGTGCCAGCAGCTTAACCAGAGTTCAAGAGACCCAGTACTTC
- | TRBJ1-5 | TRBV2 | few | CASRGLNQPQHF | TGTGCCAGCCGGGGCCTCAATCAGCCCCAGCATTTT
TRBD1 | TRBJ1-3 | TRBV12-3/TRBV12-4 | few | CASRGGTGIGNTIYF | TGTGCCAGCAGGGGCGGGACAGGGATTGGAAACACCATATATTTT
TRBD1 | TRBJ2-2 | TRBV7-3 | - | CASSFLQGGQVDRELFF | TGTGCCAGCAGCTTCCTCCAGGGGGGACAGGTGGACCGGGAGCTGTTTTTT
- | TRBJ2-1 | TRBV9 | - | CASSVTTNNEQFF | TGTGCCAGCAGCGTCACGACCAACAATGAGCAGTTCTTC
- | TRBJ2-2 | TRBV11-3 | - | CASSWGTSWGGELFF | TGTGCCAGCAGCTGGGGAACCTCGTGGGGCGGGGAGCTGTTTTTT
- | TRBJ2-3 | TRBV20-1 | many | CSALQIGDQYF | TGCAGTGCTCTCCAGATTGGAGATCAGTATTTT
- | TRBJ1-6 | TRBV5-4 | once | CASSFRGRNSPLHF | TGTGCCAGCAGCTTCAGGGGTAGGAATTCACCCCTCCACTTT
- | TRBJ2-5 | TRBV3-1 | - | CASSQVQSPGETQYF | TGTGCCAGCAGCCAAGTCCAGTCTCCGGGAGAGACCCAGTACTTC
TRBD1 | TRBJ2-1 | TRBV24-1 | few | CATSAHDRGGLNEQFF | TGTGCCACCAGTGCCCACGACAGGGGTGGGCTCAATGAGCAGTTCTTC
TRBD2 | TRBJ2-1 | TRBV4-1 | many | CASSQRLSGLAGVGSSYNEQFF | TGCGCCAGCAGCCAACGACTTTCCGGACTAGCGGGGGTTGGGAGCTCCTACAATGAGCAGTTCTTC
- | TRBJ2-3 | TRBV2 | few | CASSTAGDSTDTQYF | TGTGCCAGCAGTACGGCAGGGGATAGCACAGATACGCAGTATTTT
TRBD1 | TRBJ1-2 | TRBV11-2 | - | CASSPRTGVQTGYTF | TGTGCCAGCAGCCCGCGGACAGGCGTGCAAACTGGCTACACCTTC
- | TRBJ1-1 | TRBV5-1 | - | CASSSRFGWDTEAFF | TGCGCCAGCAGCTCCCGGTTTGGGTGGGACACTGAAGCTTTCTTT
- | TRBJ2-1 | TRBV20-1 | - | CSASNTGSSYNEQFF | TGCAGTGCTAGCAATACAGGCAGCTCCTACAATGAGCAGTTCTTC
- | TRBJ1-1 | TRBV20-1 | few | CSASGVSLNTEAFF | TGCAGTGCTAGTGGAGTCAGTTTGAACACTGAAGCTTTCTTT
- | TRBJ1-4 | TRBV6-5 | few | CASSLRADNEKLFF | TGTGCCAGCAGTCTACGCGCGGACAATGAAAAACTGTTTTTT
TRBD2 | TRBJ2-5 | TRBV29-1 | few | CSVDGGRAAQTQYF | TGCAGCGTTGATGGCGGGAGGGCCGCGCAGACCCAGTACTTC
TRBD1 | TRBJ1-2 | TRBV7-2 | - | CASSFLQGSYTF | TGTGCCAGCAGCTTCCTACAGGGGAGCTACACCTTC
- | TRBJ2-3 | TRBV11-3 | - | CASSLVGLSTDTQYF | TGTGCCAGCAGCTTAGTTGGGCTTTCCACAGATACGCAGTATTTT
- | TRBJ1-5 | TRBV28 | - | CATFTGSGQPQHF | TGTGCCACCTTCACAGGGTCTGGTCAGCCCCAGCATTTT
- | TRBJ2-1 | TRBV5-1 | few | CASSFSQGANEQFF | TGCGCCAGCAGCTTCTCCCAAGGGGCCAATGAGCAGTTCTTC
TRBD2 | TRBJ2-1 | TRBV5-1 | few | CASSLRAGTINEQFF | TGCGCCAGCAGCTTGAGGGCAGGGACTATAAATGAGCAGTTCTTC
- | TRBJ2-3 | TRBV20-1 | few | CSARHSVYTDTQYF | TGCAGTGCTAGACATAGCGTTTACACAGATACGCAGTATTTT
TRBD1 | TRBJ2-2 | TRBV5-1 | many | CASSLAGTANTGELFF | TGCGCCAGCAGCTTGGCCGGGACAGCAAACACCGGGGAGCTGTTTTTT
- | TRBJ1-6 | TRBV18 | - | CASSPAGTYNSPLHF | TGTGCCAGCTCACCTGCGGGGACCTATAATTCACCCCTCCACTTT
TRBD1 | TRBJ2-7 | TRBV18 | - | CASSPGTGGDYEQYF | TGTGCCAGCTCACCTGGGACAGGGGGGGACTACGAGCAGTACTTC
- | TRBJ2-3 | TRBV4-2 | few | CASSQDPPRGGTDTQYF | TGTGCCAGCAGCCAAGATCCGCCGAGGGGGGGCACAGATACGCAGTATTTT
- | TRBJ2-3 | TRBV28 | few | CASSPAGSLIDTQYF | TGTGCCAGCAGTCCGGCAGGTAGTCTTATCGATACGCAGTATTTT
- | TRBJ2-7 | TRBV7-8 | few | CASSPRSGGRGSYEQYF | TGTGCCAGCAGTCCCCGGTCGGGGGGCAGGGGGTCCTACGAGCAGTACTTC
- | TRBJ2-7 | TRBV3-1 | few | CASSHYAGQLYEQYF | TGTGCCAGCAGCCACTACGCTGGACAACTCTACGAGCAGTACTTC
- | TRBJ1-5 | TRBV20-1 | few | CSANPGRYQPQHF | TGCAGTGCTAATCCGGGACGGTATCAGCCCCAGCATTTT
- | TRBJ2-5 | TRBV2 | few | CASSEDPPGENYQETQHF | TGTGCCAGCAGTGAAGATCCCCCCGGGGAAAACTACCAAGAGACCCAGCACTTC
TRBD1 | TRBJ2-5 | TRBV15 | - | CATSSDREFIETQYF | TGTGCCACCAGCAGCGACAGGGAGTTCATCGAGACCCAGTACTTC
- | TRBJ2-1 | TRBV5-1 | - | CASSGTGPNYNEQFF | TGCGCCAGCAGCGGAACGGGACCAAATTACAATGAGCAGTTCTTC
- | TRBJ2-2 | TRBV19 | - | CASSRRGANTGELFF | TGTGCCAGTAGTCGGCGGGGAGCGAACACCGGGGAGCTGTTTTTT
TRBD2 | TRBJ2-2 | TRBV7-3 | few | CASSPAAGGTGELFF | TGTGCCAGCAGCCCCGCAGCGGGAGGAACCGGGGAGCTGTTTTTT
- | TRBJ2-5 | TRBV30 | - | CAWGFGTRIETQYF | TGTGCCTGGGGGTTCGGAACTAGGATAGAGACCCAGTACTTC
TRBD1 | TRBJ2-7 | TRBV4-1 | - | CASSQAENRGLSSYEQYF | TGCGCCAGCAGCCAGGCAGAGAACAGGGGCTTAAGCTCCTACGAGCAGTACTTC
- | TRBJ2-7 | TRBV18 | few | CASSTGAHEQYF | TGTGCCAGCTCGACAGGAGCACACGAGCAGTACTTC
- | TRBJ1-1 | TRBV7-8 | few | CASSLRRAENTEAFF | TGTGCCAGCAGCTTACGCAGGGCAGAGAACACTGAAGCTTTCTTT
- | TRBJ2-6 | TRBV27 | few | CASSLGGAGGANVLTF | TGTGCCAGCAGTTTAGGGGGGGCTGGTGGGGCCAACGTCCTGACTTTC
- | TRBJ2-3 | TRBV7-6 | - | CASSSPLDTQYF | TGTGCCAGCAGCTCCCCACTTGATACGCAGTATTTT
- | TRBJ1-2 | TRBV28 | - | CASEEPYGYTF | TGTGCCAGCGAGGAGCCCTATGGCTACACCTTC